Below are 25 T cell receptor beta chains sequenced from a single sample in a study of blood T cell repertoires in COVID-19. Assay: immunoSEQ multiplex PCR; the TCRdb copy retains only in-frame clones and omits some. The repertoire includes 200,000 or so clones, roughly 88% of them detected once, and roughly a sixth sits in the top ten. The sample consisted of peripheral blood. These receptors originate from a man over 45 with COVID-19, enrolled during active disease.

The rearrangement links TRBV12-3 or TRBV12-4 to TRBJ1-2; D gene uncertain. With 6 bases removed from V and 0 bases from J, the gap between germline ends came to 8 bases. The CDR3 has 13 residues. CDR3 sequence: CASSPQTNYGYTF. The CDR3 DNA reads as TGTGCCAGCAGCCCACAGACTAACTATGGCTACACCTTC.

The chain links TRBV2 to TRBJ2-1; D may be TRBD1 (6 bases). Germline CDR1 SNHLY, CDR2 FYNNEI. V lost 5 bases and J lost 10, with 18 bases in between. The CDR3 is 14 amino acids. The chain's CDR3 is CASSPQTGKVEQFF. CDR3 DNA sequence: TGTGCCAGCAGTCCGCAGACAGGAAAAGTCGAGCAGTTCTTC.

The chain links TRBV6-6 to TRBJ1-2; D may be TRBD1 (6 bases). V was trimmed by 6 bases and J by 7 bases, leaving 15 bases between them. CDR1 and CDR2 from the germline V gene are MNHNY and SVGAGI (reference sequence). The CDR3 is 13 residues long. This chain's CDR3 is CASSPRGGPGYTF. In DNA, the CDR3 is TGTGCCAGCAGCCCCCGGGGGGGGCCTGGCTACACCTTC.

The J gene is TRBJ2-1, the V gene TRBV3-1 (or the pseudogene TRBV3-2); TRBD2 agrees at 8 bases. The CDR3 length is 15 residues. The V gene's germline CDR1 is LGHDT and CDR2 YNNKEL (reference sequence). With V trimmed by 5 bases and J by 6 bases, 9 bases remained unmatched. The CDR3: CASSYGTSVFNEQFF. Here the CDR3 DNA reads TGTGCCAGCAGCTATGGGACTAGTGTATTCAATGAGCAGTTCTTC.

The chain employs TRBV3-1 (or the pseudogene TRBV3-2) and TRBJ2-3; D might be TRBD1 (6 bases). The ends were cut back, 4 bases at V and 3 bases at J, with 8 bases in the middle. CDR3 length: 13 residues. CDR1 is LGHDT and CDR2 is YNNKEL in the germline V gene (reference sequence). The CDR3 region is CASSLQGTDTQYF. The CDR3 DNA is TGTGCCAGCAGCCTACAGGGAACAGATACGCAGTATTTT.

CDR3 sequence: CASSPRHSGEQYF. The CDR3 nucleotides read TGTGCCAGCAGCCCGAGACACAGTGGCGAGCAGTACTTC. V usage is TRBV5-4 and J usage is TRBJ2-7; D not resolved. The CDR3 has 13 residues. Trimming stripped 4 bases from V and 6 bases from J, with 14 bases between. CDR1 is SGHNT, CDR2 YYREEE, per germline (reference sequence). The entire variable domain, with the rest obtained from reference TRBV5-4 and TRBJ2-7, is as follows: ETGVTQSPTHLIKTRGQQVTLRCSSQSGHNTVSWYQQALGQGPQFIFQYYREEENGRGNFPPRFSGLQFPNYSSELNVNALELDDSALYLCASSPRHSGEQYFGPGTRLTVT.

The CDR3 region is CASSTNRVINTEAFF. In DNA, the CDR3 is TGTGCCAGTAGTACTAACAGGGTAATTAACACTGAAGCTTTCTTT. V usage is TRBV19 and J usage is TRBJ1-1; possible D gene TRBD1, 6 bases. Germline CDR1 and CDR2: LNHDA and SQIVND (reference sequence). This CDR3 is built from 15 residues. V lost 4 bases and J lost 2, with 14 bases in between.

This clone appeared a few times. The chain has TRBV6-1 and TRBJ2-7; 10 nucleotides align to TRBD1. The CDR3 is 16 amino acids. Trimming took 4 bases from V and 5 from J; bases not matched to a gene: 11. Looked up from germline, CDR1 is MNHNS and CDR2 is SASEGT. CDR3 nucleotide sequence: TGTGCCAGCAGTGTTAGCTCCGGGACAGGGGCGGACGAGCAGTACTTC. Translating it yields CASSVSSGTGADEQYF.

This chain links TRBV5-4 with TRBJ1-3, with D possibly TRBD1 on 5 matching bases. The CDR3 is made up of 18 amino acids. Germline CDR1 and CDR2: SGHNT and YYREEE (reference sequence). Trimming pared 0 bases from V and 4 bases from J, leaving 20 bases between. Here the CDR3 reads CASSLEWGSEPVGNTIYF. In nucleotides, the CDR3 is TGTGCCAGCAGCTTGGAATGGGGCTCTGAGCCTGTAGGAAACACCATATATTTT.

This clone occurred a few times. CDR3 residues: CASSLMGQGKSTNYGYTF. CDR3 nucleotides: TGTGCCAGCTCACTAATGGGACAGGGGAAGAGTACTAACTATGGCTACACCTTC. V gene TRBV18 combines with J gene TRBJ1-2; TRBD1 matches at 10 bases. The CDR3 has 18 amino acids. Germline CDR1 and CDR2: KGHSH and LQKENI. V lost 4 bases and J lost 0; bases outside the gene matches: 11. The full variable domain, in which reference TRBV18 and TRBJ1-2 provide the parts outside the CDR3, is NAGVMQNPRHLVRRRGQEARLRCSPMKGHSHVYWYRQLPEEGLKFMVYLQKENIIDESGMPKERFSAEFPKEGPSILRIQQVVRGDSAAYFCASSLMGQGKSTNYGYTFGSGTRLTVV.

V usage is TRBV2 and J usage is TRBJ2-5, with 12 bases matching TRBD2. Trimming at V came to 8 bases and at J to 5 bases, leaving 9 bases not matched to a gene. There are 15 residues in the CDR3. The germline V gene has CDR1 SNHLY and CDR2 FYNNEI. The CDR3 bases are TGTGCCAGCGGACCTAGCGGGAGGGCAGAGGAGACCCAGTACTTC. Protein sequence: CASGPSGRAEETQYF. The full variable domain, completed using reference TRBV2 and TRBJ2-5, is EPEVTQTPSHQVTQMGQEVILRCVPISNHLYFYWYRQILGQKVEFLVSFYNNEISEKSEIFDDQFSVERPDGSNFTLKIRSTKLEDSAMYFCASGPSGRAEETQYFGPGTRLLVL.

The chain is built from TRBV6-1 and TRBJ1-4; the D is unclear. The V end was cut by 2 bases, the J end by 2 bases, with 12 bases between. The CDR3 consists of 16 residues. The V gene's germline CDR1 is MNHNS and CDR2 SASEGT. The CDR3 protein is CASSESVTWTNEKLFF. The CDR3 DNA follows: TGTGCCAGCAGTGAAAGCGTGACGTGGACTAATGAAAAACTGTTTTTT.

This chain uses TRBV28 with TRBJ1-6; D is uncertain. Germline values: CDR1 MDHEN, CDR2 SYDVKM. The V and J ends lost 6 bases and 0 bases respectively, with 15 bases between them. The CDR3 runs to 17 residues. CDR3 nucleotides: TGTGCCAGCAGCCCAATTTCGGGGAGCTCCTATAATTCACCCCTCCACTTT. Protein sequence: CASSPISGSSYNSPLHF.

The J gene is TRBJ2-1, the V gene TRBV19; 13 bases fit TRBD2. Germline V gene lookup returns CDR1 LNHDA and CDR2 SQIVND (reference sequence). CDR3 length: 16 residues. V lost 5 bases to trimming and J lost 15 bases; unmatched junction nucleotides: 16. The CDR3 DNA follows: TGTGCCAGTAGTCGAGGGACTAGCGGGATTACTGGGGGGCTGTTCTTC. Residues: CASSRGTSGITGGLFF.

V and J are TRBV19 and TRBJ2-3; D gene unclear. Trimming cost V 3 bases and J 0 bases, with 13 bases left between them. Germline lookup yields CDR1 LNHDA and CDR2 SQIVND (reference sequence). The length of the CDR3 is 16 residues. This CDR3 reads CASSIAHRASTDTQYF. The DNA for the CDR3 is TGTGCCAGTAGTATTGCGCACAGAGCTAGCACAGATACGCAGTATTTT.

DNA of the CDR3: TGTGCCAGCAGTCGGGGGAACACTGAAGCTTTCTTT. This sequence encodes CASSRGNTEAFF. The chain carries TRBV7-8 and TRBJ1-1; no firm D call. With 6 bases removed from V and 1 base from J, the gap between germline ends came to 6 bases. In germline, CDR1 is SGHVS, CDR2 FQNEAQ. The CDR3 covers 12 residues.

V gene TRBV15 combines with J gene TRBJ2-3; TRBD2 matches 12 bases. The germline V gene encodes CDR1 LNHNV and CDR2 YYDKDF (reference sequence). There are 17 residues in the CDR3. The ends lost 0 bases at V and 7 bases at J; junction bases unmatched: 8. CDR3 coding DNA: TGTGCCACCAGCAGAGACCTAGCGGGAGGGCCGTTGAATACGCAGTATTTT. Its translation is CATSRDLAGGPLNTQYF.

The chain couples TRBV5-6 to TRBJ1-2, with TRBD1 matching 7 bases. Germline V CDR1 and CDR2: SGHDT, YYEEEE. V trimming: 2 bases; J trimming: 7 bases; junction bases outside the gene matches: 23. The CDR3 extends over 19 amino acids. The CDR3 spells CASSFTRSRDSQLWSGYTF. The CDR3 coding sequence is TGTGCCAGCAGCTTTACTAGAAGTCGGGACAGTCAATTGTGGAGTGGCTACACCTTC.

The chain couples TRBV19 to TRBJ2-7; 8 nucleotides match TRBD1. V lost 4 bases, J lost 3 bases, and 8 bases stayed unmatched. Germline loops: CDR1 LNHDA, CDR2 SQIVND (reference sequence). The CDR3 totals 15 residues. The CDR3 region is CASSRRQGTLYEQYF. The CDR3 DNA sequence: TGTGCCAGTAGTAGGAGACAGGGGACGCTCTACGAGCAGTACTTC.

For the CDR3, the DNA is TGTGCCAGCAGCCGGGGGGTGACGGCCCAGTTCTTC. As protein: CASSRGVTAQFF. This rearrangement joins TRBV7-9 to TRBJ2-1; 7 bases fit TRBD2. Trimming cost V 5 bases and J 13 bases; bases outside gene matches: 8. Germline-derived CDR1 and CDR2 are SEHNR and FQNEAQ (reference sequence). CDR3 length: 12 residues.

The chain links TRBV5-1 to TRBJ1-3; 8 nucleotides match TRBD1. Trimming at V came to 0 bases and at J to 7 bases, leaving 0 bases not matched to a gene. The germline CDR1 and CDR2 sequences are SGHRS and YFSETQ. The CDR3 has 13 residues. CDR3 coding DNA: TGCGCCAGCAGCTTGGGACAGGGGAACACCATATATTTT. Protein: CASSLGQGNTIYF. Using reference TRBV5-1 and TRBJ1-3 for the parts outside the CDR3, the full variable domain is KAGVTQTPRYLIKTRGQQVTLSCSPISGHRSVSWYQQTPGQGLQFLFEYFSETQRNKGNFPGRFSGRQFSNSRSEMNVSTLELGDSALYLCASSLGQGNTIYFGEGSWLTVV.

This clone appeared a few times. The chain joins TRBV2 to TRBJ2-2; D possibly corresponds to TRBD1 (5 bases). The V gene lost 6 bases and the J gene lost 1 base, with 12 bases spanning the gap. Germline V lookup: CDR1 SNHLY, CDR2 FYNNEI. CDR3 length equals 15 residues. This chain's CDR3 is CASSGDRENTGELFF. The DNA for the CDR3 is TGTGCCAGCAGCGGCGACAGAGAGAACACCGGGGAGCTGTTTTTT. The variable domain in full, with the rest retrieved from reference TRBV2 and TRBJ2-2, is EPEVTQTPSHQVTQMGQEVILRCVPISNHLYFYWYRQILGQKVEFLVSFYNNEISEKSEIFDDQFSVERPDGSNFTLKIRSTKLEDSAMYFCASSGDRENTGELFFGEGSRLTVL.

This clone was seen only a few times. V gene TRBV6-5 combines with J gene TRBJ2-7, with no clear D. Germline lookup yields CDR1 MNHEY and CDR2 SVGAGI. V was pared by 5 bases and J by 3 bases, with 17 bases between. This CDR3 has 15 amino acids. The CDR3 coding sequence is TGTGCCAGCAGTCGAGAATTGAACTCGAACTACGAGCAGTACTTC. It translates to CASSRELNSNYEQYF.

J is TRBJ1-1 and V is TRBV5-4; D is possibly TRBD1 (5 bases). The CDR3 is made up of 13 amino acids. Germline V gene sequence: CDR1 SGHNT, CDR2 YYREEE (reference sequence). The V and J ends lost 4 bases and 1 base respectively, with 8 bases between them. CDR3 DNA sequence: TGTGCCAGCAGCCGTGACAGGAACACTGAAGCTTTCTTT. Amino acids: CASSRDRNTEAFF.

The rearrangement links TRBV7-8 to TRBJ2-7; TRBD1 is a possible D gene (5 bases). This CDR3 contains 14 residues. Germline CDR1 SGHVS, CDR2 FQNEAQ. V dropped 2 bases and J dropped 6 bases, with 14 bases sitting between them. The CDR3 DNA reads TGTGCCAGCAGCTTATTCCTCGACAGTTCCGAGCAGTACTTC. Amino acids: CASSLFLDSSEQYF.